This TCR beta chain was recorded in a study of naive and memory T cell subsets. Whole-study findings and limits: This RNA-based method may be sensitive to activation-related transcript changes.

Amplification of ligated cDNA took four PCR rounds with SP2 and nested alpha and beta constant primers. Blood and skin TCR RNA was reverse transcribed with alpha and beta constant primers. TCRdb used MiXCR to reprocess the UMI-ligation and nested PCR reads, holding one entry per CDR3 protein. The table has about 26,000 distinct CDR3 sequences, about 5.2% seen once. This clonotype was counted a few times. Its antigen is not known. An oligonucleotide containing a UMI was ligated to the 3' end of TCR cDNA. Cells were not sorted; total RNA input targeted about 1 to 1000 ng. Trimming took 5 bases from V and 0 from J; bases not matched to a gene: 3. This CDR3 region has 15 residues. Germline V lookup: CDR1 SGHTA, CDR2 FQGTGA.

This TCR came from an adult in good health. The rearrangement uses TRBV7-3 and TRBJ2-1, with 8 nucleotides matching TRBD2. The sequenced sample was blood. CDR3 DNA sequence: TGTGCCAGCAGCCAAAGCGGGAGCTCCTACAATGAGCAGTTCTTC. This codes for CASSQSGSSYNEQFF.